This entry lists 22 T cell receptor beta chains sequenced from one sample in a study of blood T cell repertoires in COVID-19. Clones were sequenced by immunoSEQ multiplex PCR, and TCRdb holds only the in-frame ones, with some missing. The table has under 350,000 clones, around 90% seen once; the top ten hold less than 2%. The sequenced sample was PBMCs or T cells enriched from blood (not recorded which). These receptors originate from a woman between 35 and 50 years old who had recovered from COVID-19.

The CDR3 DNA sequence: TGTGCCAGCAGTGAGGGCGCCAGGGGGACCAATCAGCCCCAGCATTTT. Amino acid sequence: CASSEGARGTNQPQHF. V gene TRBV25-1 combines with J gene TRBJ1-5; 7 bases match TRBD1. The CDR3 loop spans 16 amino acids. Per the germline V gene, CDR1 is MGHDK and CDR2 is SYGVNS. Germline trimming cut 3 bases from V and 3 bases from J; bases unmatched to any gene: 8.

This sequence joins TRBV19 and TRBJ2-3; D is possibly TRBD1 (8 bases). The CDR3 consists of 16 residues. The germline V gene encodes CDR1 LNHDA and CDR2 SQIVND (reference sequence). V gave up 5 bases and J gave up 3 bases, with 18 bases separating them. The chain's CDR3 is CASSDRTGRGTDTQYF. The CDR3 DNA reads TGTGCCAGTAGTGACCGGACAGGGAGGGGTACAGATACGCAGTATTTT.

V gene TRBV2 combines with J gene TRBJ1-2; D gene unclear. Germline CDR1 is SNHLY and CDR2 is FYNNEI. The CDR3 length is 10 residues. V was pared by 9 bases and J by 8 bases, with 10 bases between. CDR3 protein: CASLRVGYTF. In nucleotides, the CDR3 is TGTGCCAGTTTGAGGGTGGGCTACACCTTC. Together with reference TRBV2 and TRBJ1-2, the CDR3 gives the full variable domain: EPEVTQTPSHQVTQMGQEVILRCVPISNHLYFYWYRQILGQKVEFLVSFYNNEISEKSEIFDDQFSVERPDGSNFTLKIRSTKLEDSAMYFCASLRVGYTFGSGTRLTVV.

V gene TRBV4-1 combines with J gene TRBJ1-1, with D hard to call. This CDR3 region has 14 residues. CDR1 and CDR2 (germline): MGHRA, YSYEKL. The germline V and J ends were trimmed by 3 bases and 0 bases, with 8 bases remaining between them. The DNA of the CDR3 is TGCGCCAGCAGCCACCCCTCAGTGAACACTGAAGCTTTCTTT. Encoded protein: CASSHPSVNTEAFF.

The J gene is TRBJ1-4, the V gene TRBV2; TRBD1 aligns across 12 bases. CDR1 is SNHLY and CDR2 is FYNNEI in the germline V gene. This CDR3 is built from 15 residues. The V and J ends lost 6 bases and 5 bases, in that order; junction bases with no gene match: 4. CDR3 in amino acids: CASRGDRGPNEKLFF. CDR3 bases: TGTGCCAGCAGAGGGGACAGGGGGCCAAATGAAAAACTGTTTTTT.

For the CDR3, the DNA is TGTGCCAGCAGCTTAGTGGGAGCCTCCGTCGCTGAAGCTTTCTTT. It codes for CASSLVGASVAEAFF. The genes are TRBV11-2 and TRBJ1-1; no definite D call. V was clipped by 1 base and J by 6 bases, with 15 bases between them. The CDR3 extends over 15 amino acids. Germline CDR1 and CDR2: SGHAT and FQNNGV.

The chain carries TRBV5-1 and TRBJ1-1; D gene unclear. V was cut by 2 bases and J by 0 bases, with 5 bases left in between. The germline V gene encodes CDR1 SGHRS and CDR2 YFSETQ. The CDR3 has 13 amino acids. In DNA, the CDR3 is TGCGCCAGCAGCTTTAACTTGAACACTGAAGCTTTCTTT. The encoded protein is CASSFNLNTEAFF.

V gene TRBV5-1 combines with J gene TRBJ1-5, with D perhaps matching TRBD1 (5 bases). Germline V CDR1 and CDR2: SGHRS, YFSETQ. This CDR3 has 13 residues. The V and J ends lost 1 base and 8 bases respectively, with 10 bases between them. CDR3 DNA: TGCGCCAGCAGCTTGTCGGGGGACGAGCCCCAGCATTTT. Protein: CASSLSGDEPQHF. The full variable domain, completed using reference TRBV5-1 and TRBJ1-5, is KAGVTQTPRYLIKTRGQQVTLSCSPISGHRSVSWYQQTPGQGLQFLFEYFSETQRNKGNFPGRFSGRQFSNSRSEMNVSTLELGDSALYLCASSLSGDEPQHFGDGTRLSIL.

The chain has TRBV1 and TRBJ1-2; the table assigns TRBD1, which was not confirmed against the DNA. TRBV1 is given as a pseudogene. This CDR3 region has 14 residues. The DNA for the CDR3 is TGCACCAGCAGCCACCAGGGGGGCGGCTATGGCTACACCTTC. Translated: CTSSHQGGGYGYTF.

This clone is a singleton in its sample. The sample contains more than one DNA sequence encoding this CDR3. This chain uses TRBV9 with TRBJ2-7; the D gene is possibly TRBD2 (6 bases). V was shortened by 1 base and J by 1 base, with 9 bases between the two germline ends. Germline V gene sequence: CDR1 SGDLS, CDR2 YYNGEE. This CDR3 comprises 14 residues. Written as DNA, the CDR3 is TGTGCCAGCAGCGTAAGGGCGGGATCCTACGAGCAGTACTTC. Amino acid sequence: CASSVRAGSYEQYF.

This clone showed up just once. The rearrangement uses TRBV5-1 and TRBJ2-3, with 7 nucleotides matching TRBD2. J lost 0 bases, V lost 7 bases, and 11 bases had no gene match. This CDR3 region has 16 residues. From germline, CDR1 is SGHRS and CDR2 YFSETQ. In nucleotides, the CDR3 is TGCGCCAGCCGAATCGGAGCGGGGCTTAGCACAGATACGCAGTATTTT. It specifies CASRIGAGLSTDTQYF.

The J gene is TRBJ1-2, the V gene TRBV6-5; a possible D gene is TRBD1 (5 bases). Germline V lookup: CDR1 MNHEY, CDR2 SVGAGI. Trimming took 2 bases from V and 8 from J, leaving 12 bases between them. The CDR3 contains 13 residues. The CDR3 region has the DNA TGTGCCAGCAGTTACACGCCAAGGGGAGGCTACACCTTC. Its translation is CASSYTPRGGYTF.

The chain couples TRBV10-1 to TRBJ1-5, with 9 nucleotides matching TRBD1. V lost 4 bases and J lost 4; bases outside the gene matches: 8. Germline loops: CDR1 WNHNN, CDR2 SYGVQD (reference sequence). The CDR3 is made up of 16 amino acids. The CDR3 DNA is TGCGCCAGCAGTGCAAAACCGGGACAGGGAAATCAGCCCCAGCATTTT. It codes for CASSAKPGQGNQPQHF.

The chain combines TRBV11-3 with TRBJ1-5; 10 nucleotides agree with TRBD1. V dropped 3 bases and J dropped 2; count of bases not matched to a gene: 10. The germline V gene has CDR1 SGHNT and CDR2 YENEEA. This CDR3 contains 18 residues. In nucleotides, the CDR3 is TGTGCCAGCAGCTTCAAAGGTCAGGGGACAGGGGGCAATCAGCCCCAGCATTTT. This gives the protein CASSFKGQGTGGNQPQHF. Filled out from reference TRBV11-3 and TRBJ1-5, the complete variable domain reads EAGVVQSPRYKIIEKKQPVAFWCNPISGHNTLYWYLQNLGQGPELLIRYENEEAVDDSQLPKDRFSAERLKGVDSTLKIQPAELGDSAVYLCASSFKGQGTGGNQPQHFGDGTRLSIL.

This sequence joins TRBV7-2 and TRBJ2-3, with 7 bases that match TRBD2. Germline values: CDR1 SGHTA, CDR2 FQGNSA. The trim removed 1 base at V and 2 bases at J, leaving 6 bases unmatched. The CDR3 consists of 16 residues. The DNA for the CDR3 is TGTGCCAGCAGCTTAGGGGTAGCGGGCGTCACAGATACGCAGTATTTT. Translation: CASSLGVAGVTDTQYF.

The CDR3 DNA is TGTGCCAGCAGCCAGACAGGGGGCGCAGGTTCACCCCTCCACTTT. The encoded protein is CASSQTGGAGSPLHF. The chain combines TRBV7-3 with TRBJ1-6; 10 bases line up with TRBD1. Trimming at V came to 5 bases and at J to 9 bases, leaving 7 bases not matched to a gene. Germline V CDR1 and CDR2: SGHTA, FQGTGA. CDR3 length: 15 amino acids.

The chain joins TRBV5-6 to TRBJ1-2; 12 positions agree with TRBD1. This CDR3 has 17 amino acids. With 2 bases clipped from V and 4 bases from J, the junction kept 9 bases outside the gene matches. CDR1 SGHDT and CDR2 YYEEEE come from the germline V gene. The CDR3 spells CASSFPRGQGAVYGYTF. CDR3 in DNA: TGTGCCAGCAGCTTCCCGAGGGGACAGGGGGCCGTCTATGGCTACACCTTC. Full variable domain (missing parts from reference TRBV5-6 and TRBJ1-2): DAGVTQSPTHLIKTRGQQVTLRCSPKSGHDTVSWYQQALGQGPQFIFQYYEEEERQRGNFPDRFSGHQFPNYSSELNVNALLLGDSALYLCASSFPRGQGAVYGYTFGSGTRLTVV.

This clone was recorded only once. The J gene is TRBJ1-3, the V gene TRBV9; maybe TRBD1 (5 bases). CDR1 is SGDLS, CDR2 YYNGEE, per germline. The CDR3 consists of 15 residues. Trimming left V 3 bases short and J 7 bases short, with 17 bases between. CDR3 nucleotides: TGTGCCAGCAGCGCGGACGGACATATGCGGAACACCATATATTTT. Its protein is CASSADGHMRNTIYF.

The chain has TRBV7-2 and TRBJ2-5; 16 nucleotides agree with TRBD2. The V segment lost 4 bases and the J segment 4 bases; nucleotides outside the gene matches: 3. Per the germline V gene, CDR1 is SGHTA and CDR2 is FQGNSA. The CDR3 totals 16 residues. The CDR3 loop reads CASSWGLAGGGETQYF. CDR3 coding DNA: TGTGCCAGCAGCTGGGGACTAGCGGGAGGGGGAGAGACCCAGTACTTC. The full variable domain, its missing parts supplied by reference TRBV7-2 and TRBJ2-5, is GAGVSQSPSNKVTEKGKDVELRCDPISGHTALYWYRQSLGQGLEFLIYFQGNSAPDKSGLPSDRFSAERTGGSVSTLTIQRTQQEDSAVYLCASSWGLAGGGETQYFGPGTRLLVL.

The chain links TRBV7-2 to TRBJ1-6; D is ambiguous. V shed 5 bases and J shed 7 bases, with 15 bases lying between them. Germline V gene data show CDR1 as SGHTA and CDR2 as FQGNSA. The CDR3 runs 15 residues. Here the CDR3 DNA reads TGTGCCAGCAGCGAGATTGTGGGCGCGAATTCACCCCTCCACTTT. Its translation: CASSEIVGANSPLHF.

This clone was found once. The chain links TRBV7-3 to TRBJ2-1; the match to TRBD1 covers 7 bases. CDR1 is SGHTA, CDR2 FQGTGA, per germline. V was pared by 1 base and J by 9 bases, with 3 bases of the junction left unmatched. The CDR3 has 13 amino acids. CDR3 coding DNA: TGTGCCAGCAGCTTAAGACAGGGCGGTGAGCAGTTCTTC. Translated: CASSLRQGGEQFF.

In its sample, this clone was seen a few times. The V and J genes are TRBV19 and TRBJ1-6; D is uncertain. CDR1 is LNHDA and CDR2 is SQIVND in the germline V gene (reference sequence). This CDR3 is 11 amino acids long. V was cut by 1 base and J by 17 bases, with 9 bases left in between. CDR3 bases: TGTGCCAGTAGTATAGGCACATCTTTCCACTTT. Its protein is CASSIGTSFHF.